Detailed here is one T cell receptor beta chain. It has no known antigen specificity. Base qualities were left out, and no much larger clone turns up one base away. The data were taken from a study of blood T cell repertoires in COVID-19 (dated by TCRdb to the early 2020s). About the investigation overall: Collaborator samples came from the United States, Italy and Spain and covered acute and convalescent phases of COVID-19. Sample metadata almost always included a de-identified subject ID, COVID-19 status, age in years and sex. The dataset comprised deeply sampled blood TCRbeta repertoires from subjects exposed to, actively infected with, or recovered from COVID-19. Where available, HLA class I and class II types were taken from metadata supplied by the sample provider and were not determined by assay-based typing. The repertoires were released in a freely available public database meant as a resource for research on the immune response to SARS-CoV-2. The samples were drawn from the first 160 participants of the ongoing ImmuneRACE study and from under 1,500 subjects provided by 6 global collaborators. The material from the prospective study consisted of cDNA or gDNA derived from T cells, B-cell-depleted T cells, or PBMCs.

The CDR3 contains 16 residues, cysteine and phenylalanine counted. CDR3 DNA only is kept here, 48 bases in frame from base 1. For this chain, trimming is 0 bases at the V end and 5 bases at the J end, and the number of junction bases without a gene match is 6. CDR1 is given as SGHTA and CDR2 as FQGNSA, both from the germline V gene. The study at large found these results: The amount of clinical and demographic metadata varied by source and participant and was provided uncurated.

Each collaborating institution followed its own protocols to collect whole blood in K2EDTA tubes. For TCRbeta analysis, collaborators shipped samples as frozen whole blood, isolated PBMCs, or DNA extracted from either of those sample types. The immunoSEQ Assay, a bias-controlled multiplex PCR, was used to amplify TCRbeta CDR3 regions from genomic DNA. The paper's data handling went like this. The number of nucleated cells in each sample was estimated from the amplification of reference gene primers within the assay. To quantify the absolute abundance of each unique TCRbeta CDR3 rearrangement, sequence reads were collapsed and filtered. For each sample, productive Simpson clonality was calculated as the square root of Simpson's diversity index across productive rearrangements. Entries here come from immuneACCESS through TCRdb and include only in-frame sequences with V and J called. Some clones fail to appear in such tables; in the studies checked, an unresolved V gene covers under half of the shortfall, and the cause of the remainder is unknown. V and J calls and clone size are copied from that table; D and trimming were computed from the DNA. The sample records 15,000 or so clones, approximately 89% of which are singletons. The leading ten clones occupy 10% to 15% of the sample.

The V and J segments used are TRBV7-2 and TRBJ2-3; TRBD2 agrees with 9 junctional bases. The clonotype comes from a human donor in a cohort sampled during active COVID-19. Sequencing input: peripheral blood. The CDR3 in this case is CASSLASGGLIDTQYF. The DNA is TGTGCCAGCAGCTTAGCCAGCGGGGGGTTAATAGATACGCAGTATTTT.